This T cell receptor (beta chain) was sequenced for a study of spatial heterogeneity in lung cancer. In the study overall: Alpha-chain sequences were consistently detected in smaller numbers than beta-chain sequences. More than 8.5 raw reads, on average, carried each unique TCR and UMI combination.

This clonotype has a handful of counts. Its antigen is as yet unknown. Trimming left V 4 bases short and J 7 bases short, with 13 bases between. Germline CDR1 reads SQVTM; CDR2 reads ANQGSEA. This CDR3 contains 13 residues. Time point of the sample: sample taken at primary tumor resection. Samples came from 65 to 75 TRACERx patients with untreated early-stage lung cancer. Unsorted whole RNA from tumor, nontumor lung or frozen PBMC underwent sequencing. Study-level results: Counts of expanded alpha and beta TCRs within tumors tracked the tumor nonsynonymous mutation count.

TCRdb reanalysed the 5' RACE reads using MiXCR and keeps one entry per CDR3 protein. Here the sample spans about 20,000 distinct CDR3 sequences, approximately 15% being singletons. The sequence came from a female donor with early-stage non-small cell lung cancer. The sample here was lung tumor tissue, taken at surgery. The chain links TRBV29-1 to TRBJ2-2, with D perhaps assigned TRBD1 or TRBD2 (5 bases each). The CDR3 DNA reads TGCAGCGTTGTACGCGGGCAGGGCGGGGAGCTGTTTTTT. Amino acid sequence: CSVVRGQGGELFF.